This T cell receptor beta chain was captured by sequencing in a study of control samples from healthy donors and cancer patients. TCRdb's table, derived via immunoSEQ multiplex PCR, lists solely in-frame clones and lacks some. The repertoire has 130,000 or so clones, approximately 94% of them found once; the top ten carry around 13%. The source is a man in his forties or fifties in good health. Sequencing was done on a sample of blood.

CDR3 residues: CASSPRGVGTEAFF. CDR3 in DNA: TGTGCCAGCTCACCACGGGGGGTTGGCACTGAAGCTTTCTTT. This chain joins TRBV18 and TRBJ1-1, with D perhaps TRBD1 (5 bases). This CDR3 is built from 14 residues. V was shortened by 1 base and J by 4 bases, with 10 bases between the two germline ends. CDR1 KGHSH and CDR2 LQKENI come from the germline V gene. The full variable domain, rest sourced from reference TRBV18 and TRBJ1-1, is NAGVMQNPRHLVRRRGQEARLRCSPMKGHSHVYWYRQLPEEGLKFMVYLQKENIIDESGMPKERFSAEFPKEGPSILRIQQVVRGDSAAYFCASSPRGVGTEAFFGQGTRLTVV.